These 5 T cell receptor beta chains came from one sample sequenced in a study of technical replicates of blood from several donors. Clones were sequenced by immunoSEQ multiplex PCR, and TCRdb holds only the in-frame ones, with some missing. The table shows about 99,000 clones, with roughly 96% occurring only once. Sequenced input: T cells isolated from PBMCs. These receptors were taken from a human donor in good health.

The CDR3 spells CASSLSNTGELFF. DNA for the CDR3: TGTGCCAGCAGCCTCTCGAACACCGGGGAGCTGTTTTTT. The chain combines TRBV7-6 with TRBJ2-2; D is uncertain. The CDR3 sequence is 13 residues long. V dropped 5 bases and J dropped 0 bases, with 4 bases sitting between them. The germline V gene encodes CDR1 SGHVS and CDR2 FNYEAQ.

The V call is TRBV7-2, the J call TRBJ2-1, with a weak D call TRBD2 (5 bases). The germline V and J ends were trimmed by 1 base and 7 bases, with 17 bases remaining between them. The V gene's germline CDR1 is SGHTA and CDR2 FQGNSA. CDR3 length: 16 amino acids. The CDR3 here is CASSLGPILGPNEQFF. CDR3 in DNA: TGTGCCAGCAGCTTAGGTCCCATACTAGGACCAAATGAGCAGTTCTTC.

This clone was observed a single time. The J gene is TRBJ2-7, the V gene TRBV20-1, with D possibly being TRBD1 (5 bases). CDR1 and CDR2 (germline): DFQATT, SNEGSKA (reference sequence). The CDR3 length is 11 residues. Trimming pared 7 bases from V and 6 bases from J, leaving 13 bases between. In DNA form, the CDR3 reads TGCAGTGGAAAGGGGATCGGCGAGCAGTACTTC. Amino acids: CSGKGIGEQYF.

The genes are TRBV5-6 and TRBJ1-1; D is unclear. V was clipped by 2 bases and J by 4 bases, with 6 bases between them. This CDR3 has 12 residues. Per germline, CDR1 SGHDT and CDR2 YYEEEE. This CDR3 reads CASSFGRTEAFF. CDR3 sequence (DNA): TGTGCCAGCAGCTTCGGTCGCACTGAAGCTTTCTTT.

The V and J genes are TRBV7-6 and TRBJ2-2; 8 bases match TRBD1. CDR3 length equals 16 residues. The V and J ends lost 5 bases and 1 base, in that order; junction bases with no gene match: 6. Germline V gene lookup returns CDR1 SGHVS and CDR2 FNYEAQ. The DNA for the CDR3 is TGTGCCAGCAGCCGCAGACAGGGGAAGAACACCGGGGAGCTGTTTTTT. Its translation is CASSRRQGKNTGELFF.